The next 21 T cell receptor beta chains were all read from a single sample in a study of blood T cell repertoires in COVID-19. Sequenced by immunoSEQ multiplex PCR; TCRdb stores in-frame clones only, minus some. The sample consists of more than 13,000 clones, 90% of them appearing once. Sequencing used peripheral blood. These receptors were taken from a human donor in a cohort sampled during active COVID-19.

The V gene is TRBV6-5, the J gene TRBJ2-7, with TRBD2 identical over 8 bases. The V and J ends lost 10 bases and 4 bases, in that order; junction bases with no gene match: 12. Germline V gene data show CDR1 as MNHEY and CDR2 as SVGAGI. This CDR3 spans 14 amino acids. CDR3 in amino acids: CATSPGLGLYEQYF. The CDR3 nucleotides read TGTGCCACTTCACCGGGACTAGGGTTGTACGAGCAGTACTTC.

The chain has TRBV11-3 and TRBJ2-1; tentatively, D is TRBD1 (6 bases). CDR1 SGHNT and CDR2 YENEEA come from the germline V gene. The CDR3 loop spans 16 amino acids. The V end lost 4 bases, the J end lost 6 bases, and 19 bases lay between the germline ends. CDR3 residues: CASSSQGTLGANEQFF. CDR3 DNA sequence: TGTGCCAGCAGCTCTCAGGGTACTTTGGGGGCCAATGAGCAGTTCTTC.

J is TRBJ1-4 and V is TRBV30, with a possible D match to TRBD1 (5 bases). The CDR3 loop spans 13 amino acids. CDR1 is GTSNPN, CDR2 SVGIG, per germline (reference sequence). V was pared by 6 bases and J by 8 bases, with 16 bases between. The CDR3 nucleotides read TGTGCCTGTGGGGGGTGGCCGTGGGAAAAACTGTTTTTT. Residues: CACGGWPWEKLFF.

The chain links TRBV6-1 to TRBJ2-1, with D unresolved. Germline CDR1 reads MNHNS; CDR2 reads SASEGT. Trimming stripped 3 bases from V and 4 bases from J, with 10 bases between. The CDR3 has 14 amino acids. The CDR3 DNA sequence: TGTGCCAGCAGTGACCCCCAGGTATACAATGAGCAGTTCTTC. Translating it yields CASSDPQVYNEQFF.

V and J are TRBV3-1 (or the pseudogene TRBV3-2) and TRBJ2-1, with D maybe TRBD2 (6 bases). The CDR3 contains 15 residues. CDR1 is LGHDT, CDR2 YNNKEL, per germline (reference sequence). Trimming removed 4 bases at V and 3 bases at J, with 13 bases between. CDR3 in DNA: TGTGCCAGCAGCCCGCGGGAAACTAACTACAATGAGCAGTTCTTC. Its translation is CASSPRETNYNEQFF.

The chain carries TRBV7-2 and TRBJ2-3; TRBD2 matches 13 bases. Germline CDR1 SGHTA, CDR2 FQGNSA. This CDR3 has 17 residues. J lost 6 bases, V lost 3 bases, and 9 bases had no gene match. The CDR3 reads CASSFLGLAGAWDTQYF. For the CDR3, the DNA is TGTGCCAGCAGCTTCCTCGGACTAGCGGGGGCCTGGGATACGCAGTATTTT.

J is TRBJ2-7 and V is TRBV7-2, with 12 bases that match TRBD2. Germline V gene sequence: CDR1 SGHTA, CDR2 FQGNSA. Trimming at V came to 1 base and at J to 6 bases, leaving 4 bases not matched to a gene. The CDR3 has 15 residues. The CDR3 loop reads CASSLGLAGVSEQYF. CDR3 nucleotide sequence: TGTGCCAGCAGCTTAGGACTAGCGGGGGTAAGCGAGCAGTACTTC.

The rearrangement uses TRBV4-3 and TRBJ2-6, with TRBD1 matching 8 bases. Looked up from germline, CDR1 is LGHNA and CDR2 is YSLEER. The CDR3 totals 18 residues. The J segment lost 1 base and the V segment lost 1 base, leaving 6 bases of the junction unmatched. This CDR3 is CASSQGGTGPSGANVLTF. The CDR3, as DNA: TGCGCCAGCAGCCAAGGCGGGACAGGTCCTTCTGGGGCCAACGTCCTGACTTTC.

J is TRBJ2-2 and V is TRBV11-2; D gene ambiguous. Between the trimmed V and J ends, which lost 1 base and 4 bases, there was a span of 4 bases. The CDR3 covers 13 residues. In germline, CDR1 is SGHAT, CDR2 FQNNGV. CDR3 DNA: TGTGCCAGCAGCTTAGCTAGCACCGGGGAGCTGTTTTTT. Translating gives CASSLASTGELFF.

CDR3 sequence: CASSRTSGTTDTQYF. CDR3 nucleotide sequence: TGCGCCAGCAGTCGGACTAGCGGAACCACAGATACGCAGTATTTT. V and J are TRBV5-1 and TRBJ2-3, with TRBD2 matching 10 bases. Germline loops: CDR1 SGHRS, CDR2 YFSETQ. The junction had 5 bases not matched to a gene; V was cut back by 5 bases and J by 2 bases. This CDR3 comprises 15 residues.

The V call is TRBV7-9, the J call TRBJ1-2; 8 bases are shared with TRBD1. The CDR3 runs to 15 residues. Trimming removed 5 bases from V and 4 bases from J; junction bases left unmatched: 9. Germline values: CDR1 SEHNR, CDR2 FQNEAQ (reference sequence). For the CDR3, the DNA is TGTGCCAGCAGCCCGGGACAGGTTGGGATCTATGGCTACACCTTC. Its protein product is CASSPGQVGIYGYTF.

The chain combines TRBV27 with TRBJ2-2; possible D gene TRBD1, 6 bases. The CDR3 loop spans 15 amino acids. Germline V gives CDR1 MNHEY, CDR2 SMNVEV (reference sequence). Between the trimmed V and J ends, which lost 10 bases and 2 bases, there was a span of 17 bases. The CDR3 DNA reads as TGTGCCACCGCCGACAGGATAGAAAACACCGGGGAGCTGTTTTTT. The encoded protein is CATADRIENTGELFF.

The chain combines TRBV2 with TRBJ2-7, with 7 bases identical to TRBD1. Germline loops: CDR1 SNHLY, CDR2 FYNNEI. Losses at the gene ends were 6 bases for V and 7 bases for J; bases not matched to a gene: 12. This CDR3 is built from 14 residues. This CDR3 is CASRGTDKVGEQYF. The CDR3 coding sequence is TGTGCCAGCAGGGGGACAGATAAAGTGGGGGAGCAGTACTTC.

The V gene is TRBV3-1 (or the pseudogene TRBV3-2), the J gene TRBJ2-7, with D perhaps matching TRBD2 (6 bases). The CDR3 has 12 residues. Trimming pared 4 bases from V and 4 bases from J, leaving 8 bases between. Germline V gives CDR1 LGHDT, CDR2 YNNKEL (reference sequence). In DNA form, the CDR3 reads TGTGCCAGCAGCCTCAGCGGGTACGAGCAGTACTTC. This sequence encodes CASSLSGYEQYF.

This clone was recorded once. The chain is built from TRBV11-3 and TRBJ2-7; maybe TRBD2 (5 bases). V dropped 5 bases and J dropped 2 bases, with 7 bases sitting between them. The CDR3 consists of 12 residues. Germline V gene data show CDR1 as SGHNT and CDR2 as YENEEA. Here the CDR3 DNA reads TGTGCCAGCAGCCTCGGGACCTACGAGCAGTACTTC. This translates into CASSLGTYEQYF.

The chain is built from TRBV7-9 and TRBJ2-3, with 11 bases matching TRBD1. Germline V gene data show CDR1 as SEHNR and CDR2 as FQNEAQ (reference sequence). The junction had 7 bases not matched to a gene; V was cut back by 10 bases and J by 4 bases. This CDR3 is 14 amino acids long. CDR3 sequence reads: CAIQRGQGADTQYF. CDR3 DNA: TGTGCCATCCAAAGGGGACAGGGGGCAGATACGCAGTATTTT. Full variable domain (remainder filled in from reference TRBV7-9 and TRBJ2-3): DTGVSQNPRHKITKRGQNVTFRCDPISEHNRLYWYRQTLGQGPEFLTYFQNEAQLEKSRLLSDRFSAERPKGSFSTLEIQRTEQGDSAMYLCAIQRGQGADTQYFGPGTRLTVL.

The chain carries TRBV12-3 or TRBV12-4 and TRBJ2-2; the D gene is possibly TRBD1 (5 bases). V shed 1 base and J shed 6 bases, with 6 bases lying between them. The CDR3 loop spans 13 amino acids. The CDR3 is CASSLVGAGELFF. In nucleotides, the CDR3 is TGTGCCAGCAGTTTAGTAGGGGCCGGGGAGCTGTTTTTT.

The rearrangement links TRBV6-5 to TRBJ2-5, with D perhaps matching TRBD2 (6 bases). Trimming pared 0 bases from V and 7 bases from J, leaving 15 bases between. The length of the CDR3 is 15 residues. Germline CDR1 and CDR2: MNHEY and SVGAGI. CDR3 nucleotide sequence: TGTGCCAGCAGTTACTCGAAACCCCCAGCGGGGACCCAGTACTTC. Amino acids: CASSYSKPPAGTQYF.

This chain uses TRBV4-3 with TRBJ2-7; D gene ambiguous. The CDR3 covers 13 residues. Germline CDR1 LGHNA, CDR2 YSLEER. Deletions cut 0 bases from V and 5 bases from J, with 8 bases between. CDR3 sequence: CASSQELSHEQYF. The CDR3 region has the DNA TGCGCCAGCAGCCAAGAGCTATCTCACGAGCAGTACTTC.

V and J are TRBV5-4 and TRBJ1-2, with TRBD1 as a possible D gene (5 bases). Between the trimmed V and J ends, which lost 3 bases and 8 bases, there was a span of 8 bases. The CDR3 runs 11 residues. Germline V CDR1 and CDR2: SGHNT, YYREEE (reference sequence). The CDR3 coding sequence is TGTGCCAGCAGCTCGGGGGGAGGCTACACCTTC. Residues: CASSSGGGYTF.

This chain uses TRBV11-2 with TRBJ2-3; 11 bases agree with TRBD2. Germline CDR1 SGHAT, CDR2 FQNNGV. After removal of 5 bases from V and 2 bases from J, the junction contained 6 bases not matched to a gene. This CDR3 comprises 16 residues. CDR3 protein: CASSRTSGGTTDTQYF. The CDR3 nucleotides read TGTGCCAGCAGCCGAACTAGCGGGGGAACCACAGATACGCAGTATTTT.